This T cell receptor beta chain appears in the sequencing data of a study of T cell changes during pregnancy in multiple sclerosis. The CDR3 has 15 residues. V lost 0 bases to trimming and J lost 0 bases, with 6 bases between them. Germline lookup yields CDR1 MGHRA and CDR2 YSYEKL. The assay was immunoSEQ multiplex PCR, and TCRdb's table has in-frame clones only and misses some. The table lists fewer than 45,000 clones, about nine tenths of them singletons. The rearrangement links TRBV4-1 to TRBJ2-1; D is unclear. The clonotype comes from a female donor in good health, enrolled as a control in a pregnancy study. This material consisted of peripheral blood, taken in the third trimester of pregnancy. The CDR3 is CASSQDTTSYNEQFF. CDR3 coding DNA: TGCGCCAGCAGCCAAGATACAACCTCCTACAATGAGCAGTTCTTC.